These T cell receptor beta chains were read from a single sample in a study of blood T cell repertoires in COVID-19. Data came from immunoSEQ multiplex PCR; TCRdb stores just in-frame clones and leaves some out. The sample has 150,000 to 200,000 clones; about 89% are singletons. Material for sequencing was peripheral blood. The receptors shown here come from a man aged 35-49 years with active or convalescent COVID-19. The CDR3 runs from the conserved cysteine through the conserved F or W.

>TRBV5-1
CASSWRQGANEKLFF
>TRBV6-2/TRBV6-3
CASSPARGDTQYF
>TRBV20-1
CSAGRFHEQFF
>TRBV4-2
CASSQDPGGRGRTEAFF
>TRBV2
CASSEWRRGRVRVVGQETQYF
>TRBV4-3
CASSQDGTVNTEAFF
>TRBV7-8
CASSSDRIFHNMNTEAFF
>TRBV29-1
CSVEAAGTGELFF
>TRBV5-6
CASSLEGQGVFGANVLTF
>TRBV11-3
CASSSRTGVQFF
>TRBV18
CASSPPLGLQGQAFF
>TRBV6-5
CASSYSRGLEPQHF
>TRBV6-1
CASSAAGGNYGYTF
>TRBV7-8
CASSLGRLGRRDRAGYTF
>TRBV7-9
CASSFSGGRPDTQYF
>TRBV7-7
CASSSGGETQYF
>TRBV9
CASSDGLQPETQYF
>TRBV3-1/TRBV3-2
CASSHYGEPYGYTF
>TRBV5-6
CASSPSARASGNTIYF
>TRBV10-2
CASSASRSNTEAFF
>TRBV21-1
CASSSGTPQGNQPQHF
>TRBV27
CASGLAGGNEQFF
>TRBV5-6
CASSFGGGSPLHF
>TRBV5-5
CASSLDPGSGYTF
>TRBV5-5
CASSKGDSQDQPQHF
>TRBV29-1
CSGADSTSYEQYF
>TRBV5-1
CASRRDRADTQYF
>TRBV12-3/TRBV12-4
CASNRGGNQPQHF
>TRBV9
CASSPHGRGSGNTIYF
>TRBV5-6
CASSLQASGNTIYF
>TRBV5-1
CASSLVGDRTDTQYF
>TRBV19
CASSIRTANTEAFF
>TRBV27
CASRSLAGGEETQYF
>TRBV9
CASSARAGQGVGEQFF
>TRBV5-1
CASGPGVLGVSNEKLFF
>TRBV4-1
CASSPQTGSSYEQYF
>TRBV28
CASSAPGGDTGELFF
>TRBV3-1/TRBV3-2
CASSQVGAVNTEAFF
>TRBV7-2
CASSLAGQGVFNYGYTF
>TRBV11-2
CASSFGIRTGELFF
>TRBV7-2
CASSQWTGPSSYEQYF
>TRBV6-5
CASSYRGGNDSPLHF
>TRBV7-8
CASRTRQGGVNTIYF
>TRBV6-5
CASRYSGTVNTEAFF
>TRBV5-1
CASSSDRVRNGYTF
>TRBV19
CASSLDRTRNEQYF
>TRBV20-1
CSGVGAYGYTF
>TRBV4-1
CASSQVTTRPEAFF
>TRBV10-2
CASSERENTEAFF
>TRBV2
CASSGGLSEAFF
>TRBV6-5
CASSSRGNQPQHF
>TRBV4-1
CASSQDGGYGEPQHF
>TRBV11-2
CASSQVGTGMGNSPLHF
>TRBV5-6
CASGSTSAGETQYF
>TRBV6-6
CASSLGEASGGAVEFF
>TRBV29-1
CSVEDRTHTGEQYF